This T cell receptor (beta chain) was obtained from a study of blood T cell repertoires in COVID-19. Study at large: Acute and convalescent COVID-19 specimens originated in the United States, Italy and Spain. PBMCs, B-cell-depleted T cells, or T cells were the source of the cDNA or gDNA that made up the material.

Original analysis: Counts of nucleated cells, estimated from reference gene primer amplification, were obtained. The protocol was immunoSEQ multiplex PCR, while the TCRdb copy is restricted to in-frame clones and leaves out a portion. The V and J calls and the clone size are those of that table, but D and trimming were determined from the DNA. The sample has 75,000 or so clones, roughly 88% seen once. This clone occurred once. The clonotype was recovered from a man between 65 and 85 years old with acute or convalescent COVID-19. The source material was peripheral blood.

The CDR3 spells CASTEGQGARNTEAFF. Written as DNA, the CDR3 is TGTGCCAGTACTGAGGGACAGGGGGCGAGGAACACTGAAGCTTTCTTT. The rearrangement links TRBV19 to TRBJ1-1; 12 bases agree with TRBD1. Germline assignment: CDR1 LNHDA and CDR2 SQIVND (reference sequence). With 7 bases clipped from V and 1 base from J, the junction kept 7 bases outside the gene matches. This CDR3 comprises 16 residues.